The 15 T cell receptor beta chains reported below all come from one sample, sequenced in a study of blood T cell repertoires in COVID-19. Method: immunoSEQ multiplex PCR; TCRdb's copy keeps in-frame clones and lacks some. Among more than 400,000 clones, 87% were seen once, and the ten largest hold around 0.7%. Sequencing input: PBMCs or T cells enriched from blood (not recorded which). These TCRs come from a woman aged 18-29 years who had recovered from COVID-19.

This chain joins TRBV5-1 and TRBJ1-4; D is perhaps TRBD1 (6 bases). The V and J ends lost 5 bases and 8 bases respectively, with 13 bases between them. This CDR3 has 13 amino acids. Germline V gene lookup returns CDR1 SGHRS and CDR2 YFSETQ. The CDR3 reads CASRGGAREKLFF. The CDR3, as DNA: TGCGCCAGCAGGGGGGGGGCGCGAGAAAAACTGTTTTTT.

The V gene is TRBV11-3, the J gene TRBJ2-1; D unresolved. This CDR3 is 13 amino acids long. Germline V CDR1 and CDR2: SGHNT, YENEEA. The V and J ends lost 4 bases and 5 bases respectively, with 9 bases between them. The DNA of the CDR3 is TGTGCCAGCAGCTCCAGACATGACAATGAGCAGTTCTTC. This sequence encodes CASSSRHDNEQFF.

The rearrangement links TRBV28 to TRBJ1-5; 7 bases align to TRBD1. Germline V gene lookup returns CDR1 MDHEN and CDR2 SYDVKM. The CDR3 spans 16 residues. With 6 bases clipped from V and 5 bases from J, the junction kept 13 bases outside the gene matches. CDR3 region: CASSRQGVLGDQPQHF. CDR3 nucleotides: TGTGCCAGCAGCCGCCAGGGGGTGCTAGGTGATCAGCCCCAGCATTTT.

This clone was counted a single time. The CDR3 nucleotides read TGTGCCAGCAGCCCAAGACAGGGGGGTTCACCCCTCCACTTT. It specifies CASSPRQGGSPLHF. This chain connects TRBV6-5 to TRBJ1-6; 9 bases are shared with TRBD1. This CDR3 is built from 14 residues. CDR1 and CDR2 (germline): MNHEY, SVGAGI. The V and J ends lost 6 bases and 9 bases, in that order; junction bases with no gene match: 6.

This rearrangement joins TRBV28 to TRBJ1-2; TRBD1 is a possible D gene (5 bases). In germline, CDR1 is MDHEN, CDR2 SYDVKM. CDR3 length: 14 residues. V was shortened by 7 bases and J by 3 bases, with 15 bases between the two germline ends. CDR3 residues: CASTSGGEDYGYTF. DNA of the CDR3: TGTGCCAGCACCTCCGGGGGGGAGGACTATGGCTACACCTTC.

The genes are TRBV5-1 and TRBJ2-7; 10 bases fit TRBD1. CDR3 length: 16 amino acids. Germline CDR1 is SGHRS and CDR2 is YFSETQ. The V gene end was trimmed by 4 bases and the J gene end by 2 bases; junction bases not matched to a gene: 9. The CDR3: CASSPKGTGATYEQYF. In DNA form, the CDR3 reads TGCGCCAGCAGCCCCAAAGGGACAGGGGCGACCTACGAGCAGTACTTC.

Comment on this clone: The junction departs from the called germline gene at one end, perhaps through a read error. This chain joins TRBV7-7 and TRBJ2-7; weak D call: TRBD2 (5 bases). The CDR3 is made up of 14 amino acids. CDR1 is SSHAT and CDR2 is FNYEAQ in the germline V gene (reference sequence). CDR3 region: CASSSTTGEGEQYF. CDR3 sequence (DNA): TGTGCTAGCAGCTCCACTACCGGGGAAGGCGAGCAGTACTTC.

The chain has TRBV18 and TRBJ2-7; possible D gene TRBD1, 7 bases. The V gene's germline CDR1 is KGHSH and CDR2 LQKENI. Trimming stripped 6 bases from V and 6 bases from J, with 15 bases between. This CDR3 has 13 amino acids. The CDR3 sequence is CASSLRGAIEQYF. The CDR3 nucleotides are TGTGCCAGCTCCCTCAGGGGGGCCATCGAGCAGTACTTC.

DNA for the CDR3: TGTGCCTGGAGTAGGGGACAGGGATTAGGAGGGACTGAAGCTTTCTTT. It specifies CAWSRGQGLGGTEAFF. This chain connects TRBV30 to TRBJ1-1; 9 nucleotides agree with TRBD1. Losses at the gene ends were 2 bases for V and 5 bases for J; bases not matched to a gene: 12. The CDR3 runs 16 residues. Germline loops: CDR1 GTSNPN, CDR2 SVGIG (reference sequence).

The rearrangement uses TRBV7-9 and TRBJ2-7; TRBD1 agrees at 7 bases. After removal of 4 bases from V and 2 bases from J, the junction contained 14 bases not matched to a gene. CDR3 size: 17 residues. Germline V CDR1 and CDR2: SEHNR, FQNEAQ (reference sequence). As DNA, the CDR3 is TGTGCCAGCAGCTCCGTACCGGGACAGCCGTTACCCTACGAGCAGTACTTC. Translating it yields CASSSVPGQPLPYEQYF.

This chain links TRBV2 with TRBJ1-6; TRBD1 might be the D (5 bases). The CDR3 has 15 residues. Trimming removed 6 bases at V and 1 base at J, with 10 bases between. Per germline, CDR1 SNHLY and CDR2 FYNNEI. The CDR3 DNA follows: TGTGCCAGCAGGGGGCAGGGTTCCTATAATTCACCCCTCCACTTT. Its protein product is CASRGQGSYNSPLHF. Together with reference TRBV2 and TRBJ1-6, the CDR3 gives the full variable domain: EPEVTQTPSHQVTQMGQEVILRCVPISNHLYFYWYRQILGQKVEFLVSFYNNEISEKSEIFDDQFSVERPDGSNFTLKIRSTKLEDSAMYFCASRGQGSYNSPLHFGNGTRLTVT.

The chain uses TRBV5-5 and TRBJ1-1, with D tentatively TRBD1 (6 bases). The CDR3 is made up of 14 amino acids. Deletions cut 5 bases from V and 3 bases from J, with 14 bases between. Germline V gives CDR1 SGHKS, CDR2 YYEKEE (reference sequence). CDR3 region: CASSYLGGDTEAFF. The CDR3 DNA reads as TGTGCCAGCAGTTACCTAGGGGGGGACACTGAAGCTTTCTTT.

The rearrangement joins TRBV5-4 to TRBJ1-1; maybe TRBD1 (6 bases). The CDR3 has 11 residues. Germline CDR1 and CDR2: SGHNT and YYREEE (reference sequence). Trimming removed 7 bases from V and 5 bases from J, with 9 bases in between. Written as DNA, the CDR3 is TGTGCCAGCGAGGGGGGGACTGAAGCTTTCTTT. Its protein is CASEGGTEAFF.

The rearrangement joins TRBV3-1 (or the pseudogene TRBV3-2) to TRBJ2-1, with D tentatively TRBD1 (7 bases). The CDR3 loop spans 15 amino acids. V was trimmed by 5 bases and J by 4 bases, leaving 15 bases between them. Germline lookup yields CDR1 LGHDT and CDR2 YNNKEL (reference sequence). The CDR3 coding sequence is TGTGCCAGCAGCTTGGGGGGACAGCCTTACAATGAGCAGTTCTTC. This translates into CASSLGGQPYNEQFF.

This chain links TRBV30 with TRBJ1-2; 11 nucleotides match TRBD1. This CDR3 is built from 13 residues. The V gene's germline CDR1 is GTSNPN and CDR2 SVGIG (reference sequence). CDR3 in amino acids: CERTGGVPSGYTF. The CDR3 DNA reads TGTGAACGGACAGGGGGCGTCCCCAGTGGCTACACCTTC.